Each of the 30 T cell receptor beta chains below was sequenced from the same sample in a study of blood T cell repertoires in COVID-19. Profiled with immunoSEQ multiplex PCR; TCRdb holds only in-frame clones, not every one. The sample records approximately 250,000 clones, around 90% being singletons. Sequencing input: PBMCs or T cells enriched from blood (not recorded which). Receptors originate from a woman aged 25-40 years who had recovered from COVID-19.

The chain uses TRBV5-4 and TRBJ1-5; D gene ambiguous. V was cut by 1 base and J by 5 bases, with 7 bases left in between. The CDR3 length is 13 residues. From germline, CDR1 is SGHNT and CDR2 YYREEE (reference sequence). This CDR3 reads CASSLSSDQPQHF. The CDR3 region has the DNA TGTGCCAGCAGCTTGAGCTCTGATCAGCCCCAGCATTTT. The full variable domain, in which reference TRBV5-4 and TRBJ1-5 provide the parts outside the CDR3, is ETGVTQSPTHLIKTRGQQVTLRCSSQSGHNTVSWYQQALGQGPQFIFQYYREEENGRGNFPPRFSGLQFPNYSSELNVNALELDDSALYLCASSLSSDQPQHFGDGTRLSIL.

The V gene is TRBV28, the J gene TRBJ1-2, with unresolved D. The CDR3 is 14 residues long. Trimming left V 6 bases short and J 7 bases short, with 18 bases between. CDR1 and CDR2 (germline): MDHEN, SYDVKM. The CDR3 sequence is CASRRHSALGGYTF. DNA of the CDR3: TGTGCCAGCAGGAGACACAGTGCCTTGGGTGGCTACACCTTC.

The CDR3 spells CASSHRDSLYNEQFF. As DNA, the CDR3 is TGTGCCAGCAGTCACCGGGACAGTCTTTACAATGAGCAGTTCTTC. V is TRBV27 and J is TRBJ2-1, with 7 bases identical to TRBD1. Germline CDR1 is MNHEY and CDR2 is SMNVEV (reference sequence). This CDR3 is built from 15 residues. Trimming at V came to 5 bases and at J to 4 bases, leaving 8 bases not matched to a gene.

The sample holds a few counts of this clone. Other DNA sequences in this sample translate to the same CDR3. This chain links TRBV7-6 with TRBJ2-7; D uncertain. Per germline, CDR1 SGHVS and CDR2 FNYEAQ. Trimming cost V 5 bases and J 1 base, with 12 bases left between them. The CDR3 has 14 residues. The CDR3 is CASSPAFGSYEQYF. CDR3 DNA: TGTGCCAGCAGCCCCGCATTCGGGTCCTACGAGCAGTACTTC. The full variable domain, in which reference TRBV7-6 and TRBJ2-7 provide the parts outside the CDR3, is GAGVSQSPRYKVTKRGQDVALRCDPISGHVSLYWYRQALGQGPEFLTYFNYEAQQDKSGLPNDRFSAERPEGSISTLTIQRTEQRDSAMYRCASSPAFGSYEQYFGPGTRLTVT.

This chain joins TRBV21-1 and TRBJ1-1. TRBV21-1 is flagged as a pseudogene. The CDR3 is made up of 14 amino acids. The CDR3 loop is CASSKEREAAEAFF. In DNA form, the CDR3 reads TGTGCCAGCAGCAAAGAGCGGGAGGCCGCTGAAGCTTTCTTT.

To note about this clone: The identical CDR3 is also encoded by other nucleotide sequences in the sample. The chain couples TRBV27 to TRBJ2-7; D is possibly TRBD2 (6 bases). Deletions cut 3 bases from V and 0 bases from J, with 9 bases between. The CDR3 has 14 amino acids. Germline V lookup: CDR1 MNHEY, CDR2 SMNVEV (reference sequence). This CDR3 reads CASSLGGSSYEQYF. The CDR3, as DNA: TGTGCCAGCAGTTTGGGGGGAAGCTCCTACGAGCAGTACTTC.

Concerning this clone itself: The sample holds other DNA sequences that translate to the same CDR3. The rearrangement joins TRBV5-1 to TRBJ2-3; D may be TRBD2 (5 bases). The CDR3 consists of 15 residues. V lost 1 base and J 4 bases, leaving 13 bases between the germline ends. The germline V gene has CDR1 SGHRS and CDR2 YFSETQ. CDR3 in amino acids: CASSLRGLAADTQYF. Written as DNA, the CDR3 is TGCGCCAGCAGCTTGCGTGGCCTAGCAGCAGATACGCAGTATTTT.

This sequence joins TRBV5-6 and TRBJ1-1; D uncertain. The CDR3 runs to 13 residues. Trimming took off 2 bases at V and 8 bases at J, with 13 bases between the two ends. Germline CDR1 SGHDT, CDR2 YYEEEE. The CDR3 spells CASSLGGPGEAFF. In DNA form, the CDR3 reads TGTGCCAGCAGCTTAGGAGGGCCCGGGGAAGCTTTCTTT.

There are a few counts of this clone. The rearrangement uses TRBV6-6 and TRBJ2-2, with D unclear. Germline V lookup: CDR1 MNHNY, CDR2 SVGAGI (reference sequence). The CDR3 length is 13 residues. V was shortened by 1 base and J by 6 bases, with 6 bases between the two germline ends. DNA of the CDR3: TGTGCCAGCAGTTACTTTATAGCCGGGGAGCTGTTTTTT. Translated: CASSYFIAGELFF.

The chain carries TRBV9 and TRBJ2-2, with D tentatively TRBD2 (6 bases). The V end was cut by 2 bases, the J end by 5 bases, with 7 bases between. CDR1 and CDR2 from the germline V gene are SGDLS and YYNGEE. The length of the CDR3 is 13 residues. The CDR3 here is CASSVAGTGELFF. The CDR3 bases are TGTGCCAGCAGCGTTGCGGGAACCGGGGAGCTGTTTTTT.

J is TRBJ2-7 and V is TRBV6-1, with TRBD1 identical over 7 bases. The V gene's germline CDR1 is MNHNS and CDR2 SASEGT. This CDR3 has 15 residues. The V gene end was trimmed by 6 bases and the J gene end by 0 bases; junction bases not matched to a gene: 8. The CDR3 DNA sequence: TGTGCCAGCAGCTCGACAGGGTTTAGCTCCTACGAGCAGTACTTC. Protein sequence: CASSSTGFSSYEQYF.

The chain has TRBV4-1 and TRBJ2-7; a possible D gene is TRBD1 (5 bases). The V gene lost 3 bases and the J gene lost 5 bases, with 17 bases spanning the gap. This CDR3 is built from 15 residues. Germline loops: CDR1 MGHRA, CDR2 YSYEKL. The CDR3 loop is CASSQQRQSINEQYF. CDR3 nucleotides: TGCGCCAGCAGCCAGCAGAGACAGAGCATCAACGAGCAGTACTTC.

The chain couples TRBV3-1 (or the pseudogene TRBV3-2) to TRBJ1-2; D perhaps matches TRBD1 (5 bases). CDR1 LGHDT and CDR2 YNNKEL come from the germline V gene (reference sequence). The CDR3 extends over 16 amino acids. Deletions cut 4 bases from V and 2 bases from J, with 17 bases between. The DNA of the CDR3 is TGTGCCAGCAGCCCTAAACGGGACTCGCCCAACTATGGCTACACCTTC. Its protein product is CASSPKRDSPNYGYTF.

The chain links TRBV4-2 to TRBJ1-5, with D tentatively TRBD1 (5 bases). The CDR3 has 14 residues. CDR1 and CDR2 (germline): LGHNA, YNFKEQ. V lost 5 bases, J lost 8 bases, and 16 bases lay in between. This CDR3 reads CASSLRRGEEPQHF. CDR3 in DNA: TGTGCCAGCAGCTTGCGGAGGGGAGAGGAGCCCCAGCATTTT.

This rearrangement joins TRBV9 to TRBJ2-3, with D possibly TRBD2 on 6 matching bases. The germline CDR1 and CDR2 sequences are SGDLS and YYNGEE. V lost 3 bases and J 4 bases, leaving 27 bases between the germline ends. This CDR3 has 19 residues. The CDR3 loop is CASSAAGRGRNSGADTQYF. In DNA, the CDR3 is TGTGCCAGCAGCGCCGCAGGTCGGGGCAGAAACTCGGGGGCAGATACGCAGTATTTT.

V is TRBV5-4 and J is TRBJ1-6; the match to TRBD1 covers 7 bases. V lost 0 bases, J lost 6 bases, and 3 bases stayed unmatched. CDR1 is SGHNT and CDR2 is YYREEE in the germline V gene (reference sequence). CDR3 length: 15 residues. As DNA, the CDR3 is TGTGCCAGCAGCTTGGCCGGGGACAGTAATTCACCCCTCCACTTT. This encodes CASSLAGDSNSPLHF.

The J gene is TRBJ1-2, the V gene TRBV2, with TRBD1 matching 8 bases. The CDR3 is 15 amino acids. V dropped 7 bases and J dropped 4; count of bases not matched to a gene: 11. Germline CDR1 reads SNHLY; CDR2 reads FYNNEI. CDR3 DNA: TGTGCCAGCACCTTCCCTCAGGGGGCCCTCTATGGCTACACCTTC. It codes for CASTFPQGALYGYTF.

The chain uses TRBV7-6 and TRBJ2-1; 9 bases match TRBD2. The germline V gene encodes CDR1 SGHVS and CDR2 FNYEAQ. This CDR3 spans 16 amino acids. The V gene end was trimmed by 2 bases and the J gene end by 3 bases; junction bases not matched to a gene: 5. The CDR3 DNA reads as TGTGCCAGCAGCTTATGGCTAGCGGGGCACTACAATGAGCAGTTCTTC. Translation: CASSLWLAGHYNEQFF.

This clone was detected only a few times. This rearrangement joins TRBV6-6 to TRBJ1-2, with TRBD1 identical over 7 bases. Germline V gene lookup returns CDR1 MNHNY and CDR2 SVGAGI (reference sequence). Germline trimming cut 4 bases from V and 2 bases from J; bases unmatched to any gene: 10. The CDR3 covers 16 residues. DNA of the CDR3: TGTGCCAGCAGTTCCGACCGACTGGGACAGAACTATGGCTACACCTTC. Protein: CASSSDRLGQNYGYTF.

This clone was counted between two and nine times. The chain combines TRBV19 with TRBJ1-3; possible D gene TRBD1, 6 bases. Germline CDR1 LNHDA, CDR2 SQIVND (reference sequence). V shed 5 bases and J shed 2 bases, with 13 bases lying between them. CDR3 length equals 15 residues. The CDR3 is CASSLGTFTGNTIYF. CDR3 nucleotides: TGTGCCAGTAGTCTAGGGACATTTACTGGAAACACCATATATTTT.

In DNA, the CDR3 is TGTGCCAGCAGTGTAGGCGCCCCTAGGGGGTTCTTC. Translated, it gives CASSVGAPRGFF. This rearrangement joins TRBV2 to TRBJ2-1, with D tentatively TRBD1 (5 bases). Deletions cut 4 bases from V and 15 bases from J, with 16 bases between. Germline CDR1 is SNHLY and CDR2 is FYNNEI. The CDR3 runs to 12 residues.

The genes are TRBV20-1 and TRBJ1-2, with D possibly matching TRBD1 (6 bases). The CDR3 spans 11 residues. The V gene lost 5 bases and the J gene lost 4 bases, with 8 bases spanning the gap. The V gene's germline CDR1 is DFQATT and CDR2 SNEGSKA (reference sequence). The DNA for the CDR3 is TGCAGTGCTTGGACAGTCTATGGCTACACCTTC. Translation: CSAWTVYGYTF.

The chain couples TRBV30 to TRBJ2-3, with 9 bases matching TRBD2. The V segment lost 0 bases and the J segment 6 bases; nucleotides outside the gene matches: 4. The CDR3 is 14 residues long. CDR1 and CDR2 from the germline V gene are GTSNPN and SVGIG (reference sequence). As DNA, the CDR3 is TGTGCCTGGAGTGTCAGCGGGGGGCCGGATACGCAGTATTTT. The encoded protein is CAWSVSGGPDTQYF.

This clone was picked up a small number of times. This rearrangement joins TRBV10-3 to TRBJ2-1; D call uncertain. Germline V gene data show CDR1 as ENHRY and CDR2 as SYGVKD. V was shortened by 0 bases and J by 0 bases, with 12 bases between the two germline ends. This CDR3 region has 17 residues. The CDR3 reads CAISESVQASSYNEQFF. The CDR3 coding sequence is TGTGCCATCAGTGAGTCGGTGCAGGCGAGCTCCTACAATGAGCAGTTCTTC.

The CDR3 is CASGPTGYEQYF. As DNA, the CDR3 is TGTGCCAGCGGTCCGACCGGGTACGAGCAGTACTTC. The chain employs TRBV27 and TRBJ2-7; D unresolved. The germline gives CDR1 MNHEY, CDR2 SMNVEV (reference sequence). The CDR3 runs to 12 residues. The germline V and J ends were trimmed by 8 bases and 4 bases, with 12 bases remaining between them.

This chain uses TRBV6-5 with TRBJ2-1, with D perhaps TRBD1 (7 bases). The CDR3 length is 14 residues. Germline CDR1 and CDR2: MNHEY and SVGAGI. V was cut by 6 bases and J by 8 bases, with 17 bases left in between. The CDR3 spells CASSRSRGTDEQFF. The CDR3 DNA reads TGTGCCAGCAGCCGCTCCCGGGGGACAGATGAGCAGTTCTTC.

This chain uses TRBV9 with TRBJ1-6; perhaps TRBD1 as D (5 bases). Germline CDR1 is SGDLS and CDR2 is YYNGEE. V lost 3 bases and J lost 7, with 14 bases in between. The CDR3 length is 15 residues. The CDR3 DNA is TGTGCCAGCAGCGCCTATCAGGGAATCAATTCACCCCTCCACTTT. It is translated as CASSAYQGINSPLHF.

V gene TRBV29-1 combines with J gene TRBJ2-7, with a possible D match to TRBD1 (6 bases). The germline gives CDR1 SQVTM, CDR2 ANQGSEA. V was clipped by 6 bases and J by 5 bases, with 17 bases between them. CDR3 size: 13 residues. CDR3 protein: CSVTEGTKHEQYF. DNA of the CDR3: TGCAGCGTCACCGAGGGGACAAAACACGAGCAGTACTTC.

This rearrangement joins TRBV6-1 to TRBJ2-3, with D perhaps matching TRBD1 (6 bases). The CDR3 covers 15 residues. Trimming left V 2 bases short and J 2 bases short, with 11 bases between. The germline V gene has CDR1 MNHNS and CDR2 SASEGT. This CDR3 is CASSEPQGITDTQYF. CDR3 sequence (DNA): TGTGCCAGCAGTGAACCGCAGGGGATCACAGATACGCAGTATTTT.

The chain joins TRBV2 to TRBJ1-3; maybe TRBD1 (6 bases). The CDR3 totals 15 residues. The germline V gene encodes CDR1 SNHLY and CDR2 FYNNEI. The V end was cut by 4 bases, the J end by 1 base, with 11 bases between. The CDR3 DNA follows: TGTGCCAGCAGTGTAAACAGGGATTCTGGAAACACCATATATTTT. It is translated as CASSVNRDSGNTIYF.